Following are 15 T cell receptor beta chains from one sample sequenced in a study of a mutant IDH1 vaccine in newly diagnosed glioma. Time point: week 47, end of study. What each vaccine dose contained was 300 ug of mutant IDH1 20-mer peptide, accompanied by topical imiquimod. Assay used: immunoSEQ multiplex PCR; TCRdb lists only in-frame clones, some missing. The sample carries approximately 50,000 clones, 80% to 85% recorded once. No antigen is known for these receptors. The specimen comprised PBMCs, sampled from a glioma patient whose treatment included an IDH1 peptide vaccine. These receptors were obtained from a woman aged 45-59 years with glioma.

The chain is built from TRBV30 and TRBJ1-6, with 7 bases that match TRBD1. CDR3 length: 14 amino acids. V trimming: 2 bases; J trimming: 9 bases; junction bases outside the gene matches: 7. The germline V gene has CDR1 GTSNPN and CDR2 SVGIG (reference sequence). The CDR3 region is CAWSTDRVGSPLHF. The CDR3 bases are TGTGCCTGGAGTACCGACAGGGTCGGTTCACCCCTCCACTTT. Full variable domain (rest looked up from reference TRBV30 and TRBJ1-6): SQTIHQWPATLVQPVGSPLSLECTVEGTSNPNLYWYRQAAGRGLQLLFYSVGIGQISSEVPQNLSASRPQDRQFILSSKKLLLSDSGFYLCAWSTDRVGSPLHFGNGTRLTVT.

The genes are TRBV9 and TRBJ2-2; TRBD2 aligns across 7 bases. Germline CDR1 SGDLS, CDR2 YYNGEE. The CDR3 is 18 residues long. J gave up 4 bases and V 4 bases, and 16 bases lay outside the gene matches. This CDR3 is CASSPRPGTTFLTGELFF. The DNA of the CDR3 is TGTGCCAGCAGCCCACGACCTGGGACTACCTTCCTCACCGGGGAGCTGTTTTTT.

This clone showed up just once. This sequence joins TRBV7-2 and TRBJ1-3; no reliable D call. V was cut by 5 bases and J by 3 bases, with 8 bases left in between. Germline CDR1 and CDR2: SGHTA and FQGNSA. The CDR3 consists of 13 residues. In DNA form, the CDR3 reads TGTGCCAGCAGCCCCCGGTTTGGAAACACCATATATTTT. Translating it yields CASSPRFGNTIYF.

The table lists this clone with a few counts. The DNA of the CDR3 is TGTGCCAGCAGCCGGGACTTACTCTCCTACGAGCAGTACTTC. Its translation: CASSRDLLSYEQYF. This sequence joins TRBV5-4 and TRBJ2-7, with D perhaps TRBD2 (6 bases). CDR1 and CDR2 (germline): SGHNT, YYREEE (reference sequence). The CDR3 sequence is 14 residues long. Trimming pared 4 bases from V and 0 bases from J, leaving 11 bases between. The whole variable domain, remainder taken from reference TRBV5-4 and TRBJ2-7, is ETGVTQSPTHLIKTRGQQVTLRCSSQSGHNTVSWYQQALGQGPQFIFQYYREEENGRGNFPPRFSGLQFPNYSSELNVNALELDDSALYLCASSRDLLSYEQYFGPGTRLTVT.

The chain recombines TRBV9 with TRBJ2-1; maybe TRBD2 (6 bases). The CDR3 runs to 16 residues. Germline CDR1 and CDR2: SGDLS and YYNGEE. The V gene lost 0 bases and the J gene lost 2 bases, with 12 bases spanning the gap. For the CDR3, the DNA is TGTGCCAGCAGCGTAGATTGGTGGGGGGCCTACAATGAGCAGTTCTTC. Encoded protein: CASSVDWWGAYNEQFF.

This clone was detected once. CDR3 loop: CASCKAYRGAAEKLFF. The CDR3 nucleotides read TGTGCCAGCTGTAAAGCGTACAGGGGGGCGGCTGAAAAACTGTTTTTT. The genes are TRBV27 and TRBJ1-4, with 8 nucleotides matching TRBD1. CDR3 size: 16 residues. CDR1 is MNHEY, CDR2 SMNVEV, per germline (reference sequence). J gave up 7 bases and V 8 bases, and 15 bases lay outside the gene matches.

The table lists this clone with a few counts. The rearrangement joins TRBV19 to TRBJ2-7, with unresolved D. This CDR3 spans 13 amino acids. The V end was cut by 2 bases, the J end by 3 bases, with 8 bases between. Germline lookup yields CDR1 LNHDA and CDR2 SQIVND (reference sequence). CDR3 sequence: CASSITKFYEQYF. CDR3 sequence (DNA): TGTGCCAGTAGTATAACCAAGTTCTACGAGCAGTACTTC.

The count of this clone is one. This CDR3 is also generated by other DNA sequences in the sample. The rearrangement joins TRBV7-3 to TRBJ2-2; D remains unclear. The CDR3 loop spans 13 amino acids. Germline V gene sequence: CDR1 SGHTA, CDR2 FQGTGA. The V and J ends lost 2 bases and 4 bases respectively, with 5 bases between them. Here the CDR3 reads CASSLLGTGELFF. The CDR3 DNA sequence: TGTGCCAGCAGCTTACTTGGCACCGGGGAGCTGTTTTTT.

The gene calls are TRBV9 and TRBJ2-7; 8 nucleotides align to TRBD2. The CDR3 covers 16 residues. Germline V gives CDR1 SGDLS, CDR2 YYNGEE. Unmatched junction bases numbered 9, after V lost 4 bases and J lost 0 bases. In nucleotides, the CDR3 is TGTGCCAGCAGCCACGGGAGGGGGGGCTACTCCTACGAGCAGTACTTC. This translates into CASSHGRGGYSYEQYF.

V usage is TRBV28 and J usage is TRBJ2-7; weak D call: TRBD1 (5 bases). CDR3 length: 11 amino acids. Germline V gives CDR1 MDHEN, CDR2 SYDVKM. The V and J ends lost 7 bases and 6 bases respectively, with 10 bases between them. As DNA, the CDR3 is TGTGCCAGCACAGGGATACGCGAGCAGTACTTC. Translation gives CASTGIREQYF.

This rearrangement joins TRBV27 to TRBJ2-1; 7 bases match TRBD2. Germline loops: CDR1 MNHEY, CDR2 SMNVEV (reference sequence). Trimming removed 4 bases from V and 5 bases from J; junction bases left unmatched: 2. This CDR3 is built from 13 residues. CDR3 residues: CASSWAGDNEQFF. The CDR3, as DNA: TGTGCCAGCAGTTGGGCGGGGGACAATGAGCAGTTCTTC.

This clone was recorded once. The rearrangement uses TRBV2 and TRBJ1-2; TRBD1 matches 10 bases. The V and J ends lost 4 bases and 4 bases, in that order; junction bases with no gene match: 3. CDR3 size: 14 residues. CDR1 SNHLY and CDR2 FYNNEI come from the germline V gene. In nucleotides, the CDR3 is TGTGCCAGCAGTGCCAGACAGGGGGCCTATGGCTACACCTTC. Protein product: CASSARQGAYGYTF.

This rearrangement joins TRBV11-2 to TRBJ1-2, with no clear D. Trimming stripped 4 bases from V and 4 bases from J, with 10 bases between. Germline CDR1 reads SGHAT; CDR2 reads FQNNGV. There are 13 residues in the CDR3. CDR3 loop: CASSSSSGYGYTF. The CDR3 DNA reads TGTGCCAGCAGCTCCTCGTCGGGCTATGGCTACACCTTC.

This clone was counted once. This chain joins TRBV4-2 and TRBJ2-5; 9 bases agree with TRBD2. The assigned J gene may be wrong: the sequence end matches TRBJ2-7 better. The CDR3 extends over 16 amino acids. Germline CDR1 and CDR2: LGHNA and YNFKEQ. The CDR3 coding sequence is TGTGCCAGCAGCCAAGAAGGAGCGGGGGGTGCCTACGAGCAGTACTTC. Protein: CASSQEGAGGAYEQYF.

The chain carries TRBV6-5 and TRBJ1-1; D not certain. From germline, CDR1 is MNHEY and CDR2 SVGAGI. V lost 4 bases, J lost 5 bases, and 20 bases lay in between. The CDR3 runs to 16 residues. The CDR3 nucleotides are TGTGCCAGCAGTTCATCGATGAGGGTAGGACTTACTGAAGCTTTCTTT. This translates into CASSSSMRVGLTEAFF.